The rows below give T cell receptor beta chains drawn from one sample of a study of blood T cells in healthy people across ages. TCRdb called the 5' RACE reads again in MiXCR, with one record for every CDR3 protein. This sample has over 1,500,000 distinct CDR3 sequences, with roughly 43% found just once. The sequenced sample was blood. These receptors originate from a human donor in good health. CDR3s include the opening cysteine and the closing phenylalanine or tryptophan.

CDR3 protein: CASFPLRGGGELFF
V gene: TRBV2

CDR3 protein: CASSQGTSGGAWETQYF
V gene: TRBV7-2

CDR3 protein: CATSDLPGETQYF
V gene: TRBV24-1

CDR3 protein: CASSSRSTYEQYF
V gene: TRBV7-9

CDR3 protein: CASSPRDQNYEQYF
V gene: TRBV9

CDR3 protein: CASSLNTGVRNYGYTF
V gene: TRBV5-1

CDR3 protein: CASSKAGPTEAFF
V gene: TRBV21-1

CDR3 protein: CASSSFLAGYYEQFF
V gene: TRBV13

CDR3 protein: CASSPLGGGVVNEQFF
V gene: TRBV4-3

CDR3 protein: CASSEYSAANSYEQYF
V gene: TRBV25-1

CDR3 protein: CAGSLSNGISGANVLTF
V gene: TRBV7-3

CDR3 protein: CASSLWTGIGTEAFF
V gene: TRBV7-9

CDR3 protein: CASSFGTGVSGYTF
V gene: TRBV7-8

CDR3 protein: CSVVGNSNEQYF
V gene: TRBV29-1

CDR3 protein: CASSPPGGVLSGANVLTF
V gene: TRBV18

CDR3 protein: CASPSGSSYEQYF
V gene: TRBV18

CDR3 protein: CATSRVFF
V gene: TRBV15

CDR3 protein: CASSQERRTGGSPLHF
V gene: TRBV4-3

CDR3 protein: CASSWTGQANEKLFF
V gene: TRBV6-6

CDR3 protein: CASSQILTNNEQFF
V gene: TRBV4-3

CDR3 protein: CASSSPRTSGGYGDTQYF
V gene: TRBV11-3

CDR3 protein: CASSVYWEGNEQFF
V gene: TRBV6-1

CDR3 protein: CASSQDQAGLETQYF
V gene: TRBV4-3

CDR3 protein: CAISVNRDIRWQYF
V gene: TRBV10-3

CDR3 protein: CAISELSTTYNEQFF
V gene: TRBV10-3

CDR3 protein: CATSANLNQPQHF
V gene: TRBV15

CDR3 protein: CASSPTGLGNYGYTF
V gene: TRBV7-6

CDR3 protein: CASSLRDRDHEQYF
V gene: TRBV7-2